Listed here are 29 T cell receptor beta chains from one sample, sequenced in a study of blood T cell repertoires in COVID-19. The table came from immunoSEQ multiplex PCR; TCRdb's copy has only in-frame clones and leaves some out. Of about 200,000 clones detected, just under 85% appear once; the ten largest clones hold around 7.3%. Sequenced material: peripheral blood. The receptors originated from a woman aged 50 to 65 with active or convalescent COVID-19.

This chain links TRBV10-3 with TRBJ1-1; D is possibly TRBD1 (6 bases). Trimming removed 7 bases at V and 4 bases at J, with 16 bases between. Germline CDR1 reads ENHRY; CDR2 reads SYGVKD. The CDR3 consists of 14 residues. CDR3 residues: CAITNRESTTEAFF. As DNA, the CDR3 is TGTGCCATCACAAACAGGGAGTCTACCACTGAAGCTTTCTTT.

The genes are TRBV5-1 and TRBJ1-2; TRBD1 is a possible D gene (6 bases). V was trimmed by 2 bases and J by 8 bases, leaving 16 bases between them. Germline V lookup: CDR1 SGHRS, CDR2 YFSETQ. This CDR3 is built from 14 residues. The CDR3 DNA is TGCGCCAGCAGCTTAGGGGACAATCGGAGCGGCTACACCTTC. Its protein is CASSLGDNRSGYTF.

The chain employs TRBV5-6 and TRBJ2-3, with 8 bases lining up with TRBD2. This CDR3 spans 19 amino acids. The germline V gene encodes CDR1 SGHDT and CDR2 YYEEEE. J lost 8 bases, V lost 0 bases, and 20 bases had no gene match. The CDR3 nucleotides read TGTGCCAGCAGCTTGGAGGGGGAGCCGGGACTAGTACCTTGGGCTACGCAGTATTTT. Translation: CASSLEGEPGLVPWATQYF.

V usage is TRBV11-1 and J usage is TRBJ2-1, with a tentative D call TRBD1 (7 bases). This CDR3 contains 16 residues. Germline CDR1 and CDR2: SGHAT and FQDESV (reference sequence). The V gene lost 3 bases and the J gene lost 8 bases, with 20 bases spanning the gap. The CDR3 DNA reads TGTGCCAGCAGCTTGCGGGACAGAGTGCGCCGCGATGAGCAGTTCTTC. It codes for CASSLRDRVRRDEQFF.

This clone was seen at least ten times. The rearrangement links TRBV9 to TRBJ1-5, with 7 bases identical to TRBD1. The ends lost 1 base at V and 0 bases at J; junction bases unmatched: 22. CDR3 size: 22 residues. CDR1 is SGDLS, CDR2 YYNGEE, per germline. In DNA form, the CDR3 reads TGTGCCAGCAGCGTACCCCCGTGTTACCCTCCGGGACAGAAAAATAGCAATCAGCCCCAGCATTTT. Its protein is CASSVPPCYPPGQKNSNQPQHF.

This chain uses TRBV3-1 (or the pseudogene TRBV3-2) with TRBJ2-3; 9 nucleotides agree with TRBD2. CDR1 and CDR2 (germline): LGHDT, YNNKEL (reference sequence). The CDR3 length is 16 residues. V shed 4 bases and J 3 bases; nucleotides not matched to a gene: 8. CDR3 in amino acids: CASSPESGRLTDTQYF. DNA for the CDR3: TGTGCCAGCAGCCCGGAGAGCGGGAGGTTGACAGATACGCAGTATTTT.

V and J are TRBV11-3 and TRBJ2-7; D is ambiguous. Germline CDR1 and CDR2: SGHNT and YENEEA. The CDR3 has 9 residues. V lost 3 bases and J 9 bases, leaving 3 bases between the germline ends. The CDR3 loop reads CASSFGQYF. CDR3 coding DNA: TGTGCCAGCAGCTTCGGGCAGTACTTC. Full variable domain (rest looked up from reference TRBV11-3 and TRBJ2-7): EAGVVQSPRYKIIEKKQPVAFWCNPISGHNTLYWYLQNLGQGPELLIRYENEEAVDDSQLPKDRFSAERLKGVDSTLKIQPAELGDSAVYLCASSFGQYFGPGTRLTVT.

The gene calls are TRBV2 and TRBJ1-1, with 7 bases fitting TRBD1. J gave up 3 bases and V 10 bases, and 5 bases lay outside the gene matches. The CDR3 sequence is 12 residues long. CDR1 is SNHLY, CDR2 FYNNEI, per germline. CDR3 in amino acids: CATFDRDTEAFF. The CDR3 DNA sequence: TGTGCCACCTTCGACAGGGACACTGAAGCTTTCTTT.

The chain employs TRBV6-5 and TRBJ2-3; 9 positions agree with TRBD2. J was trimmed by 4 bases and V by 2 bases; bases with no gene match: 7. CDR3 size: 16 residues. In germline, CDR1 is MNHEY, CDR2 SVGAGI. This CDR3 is CASSYVAGGNSDTQYF. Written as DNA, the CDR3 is TGTGCCAGCAGTTACGTGGCGGGGGGGAATTCAGATACGCAGTATTTT.

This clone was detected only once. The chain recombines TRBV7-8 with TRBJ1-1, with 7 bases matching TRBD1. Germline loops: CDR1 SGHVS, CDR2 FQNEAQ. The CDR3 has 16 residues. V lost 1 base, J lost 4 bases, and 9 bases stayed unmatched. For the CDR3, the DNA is TGTGCCAGCAGCTTAGAAGAGAGGGGGCGCGGCACTGAAGCTTTCTTT. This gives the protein CASSLEERGRGTEAFF.

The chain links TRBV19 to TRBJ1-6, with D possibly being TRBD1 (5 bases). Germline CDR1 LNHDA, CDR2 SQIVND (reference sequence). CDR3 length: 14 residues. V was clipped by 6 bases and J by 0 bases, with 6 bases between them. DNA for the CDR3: TGTGCCAGTAGCGACAGCTCCTATAATTCACCCCTCCACTTT. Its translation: CASSDSSYNSPLHF.

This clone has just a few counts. In DNA, the CDR3 is TGTGCCAGCAGCCCATTCCTCCCCCGGGGTCTTAACACTGAAGCTTTCTTT. Amino acids: CASSPFLPRGLNTEAFF. The rearrangement uses TRBV5-5 and TRBJ1-1; D remains unclear. V lost 4 bases and J 2 bases, leaving 21 bases between the germline ends. Germline V gene sequence: CDR1 SGHKS, CDR2 YYEKEE (reference sequence). The CDR3 consists of 17 residues.

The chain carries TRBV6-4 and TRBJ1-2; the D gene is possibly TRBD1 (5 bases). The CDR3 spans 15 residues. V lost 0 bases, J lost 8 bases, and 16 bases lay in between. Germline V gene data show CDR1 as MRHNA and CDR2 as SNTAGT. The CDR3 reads CASSDSIEGVKGYTF. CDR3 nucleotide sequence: TGTGCCAGCAGTGACTCGATCGAAGGGGTAAAAGGCTACACCTTC.

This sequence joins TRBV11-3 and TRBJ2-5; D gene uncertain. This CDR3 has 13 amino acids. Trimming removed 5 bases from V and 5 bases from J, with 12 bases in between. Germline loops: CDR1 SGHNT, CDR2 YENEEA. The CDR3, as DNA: TGTGCCAGCAGCCTCAACTCCGGGGAGACCCAGTACTTC. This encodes CASSLNSGETQYF.

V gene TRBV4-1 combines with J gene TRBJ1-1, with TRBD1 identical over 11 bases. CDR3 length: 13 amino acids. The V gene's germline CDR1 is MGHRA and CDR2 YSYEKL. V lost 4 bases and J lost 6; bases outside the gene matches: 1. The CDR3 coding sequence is TGCGCCAGCAGCCGGGGACAGGGGGCTGAAGCTTTCTTT. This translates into CASSRGQGAEAFF.

CDR3 loop: CASSQDLRGRSSYNEQFF. The CDR3 DNA reads TGTGCCAGCAGCCAAGATTTACGGGGGAGGAGCTCCTACAATGAGCAGTTCTTC. The V gene is TRBV3-1 (or the pseudogene TRBV3-2), the J gene TRBJ2-1; perhaps TRBD2 as D (6 bases). Germline V CDR1 and CDR2: LGHDT, YNNKEL (reference sequence). CDR3 length equals 18 residues. V was pared by 0 bases and J by 0 bases, with 15 bases between.

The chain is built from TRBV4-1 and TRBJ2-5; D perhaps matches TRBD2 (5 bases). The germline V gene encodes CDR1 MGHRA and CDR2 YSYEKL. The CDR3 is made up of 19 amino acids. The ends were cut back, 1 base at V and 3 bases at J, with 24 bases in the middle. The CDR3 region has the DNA TGCGCCAGCAGCCAAGGTGGGGAGATTTGGGAGTTGGTAGAAGAGACCCAGTACTTC. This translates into CASSQGGEIWELVEETQYF.

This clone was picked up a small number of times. For the CDR3, the DNA is TGTGCCACCAGCAGACCCCTCGGAGCGGGATCTCATGAGCAGTTCTTC. Protein product: CATSRPLGAGSHEQFF. The J gene is TRBJ2-1, the V gene TRBV15, with 7 bases aligning to TRBD2. After removal of 2 bases from V and 8 bases from J, the junction contained 12 bases not matched to a gene. The CDR3 runs 16 residues. Germline V CDR1 and CDR2: LNHNV, YYDKDF (reference sequence).

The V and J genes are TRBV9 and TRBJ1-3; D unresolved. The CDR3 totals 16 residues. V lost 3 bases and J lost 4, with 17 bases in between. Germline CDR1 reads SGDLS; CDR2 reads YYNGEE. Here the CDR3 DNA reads TGTGCCAGCAGCGCGCATACCTCAAATCGGGGAAACACCATATATTTT. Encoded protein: CASSAHTSNRGNTIYF.

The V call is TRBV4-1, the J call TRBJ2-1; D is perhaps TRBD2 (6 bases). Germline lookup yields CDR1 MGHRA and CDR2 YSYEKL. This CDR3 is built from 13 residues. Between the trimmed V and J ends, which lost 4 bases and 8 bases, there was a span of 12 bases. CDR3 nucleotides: TGCGCCAGCAGCCTCGTGGGGGGATATGAGCAGTTCTTC. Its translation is CASSLVGGYEQFF.

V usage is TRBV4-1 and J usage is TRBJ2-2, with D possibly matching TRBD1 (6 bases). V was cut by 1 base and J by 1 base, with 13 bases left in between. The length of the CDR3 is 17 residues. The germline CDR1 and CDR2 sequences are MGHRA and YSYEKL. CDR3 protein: CASSQVGGPKNTGELFF. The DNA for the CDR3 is TGCGCCAGCAGCCAAGTAGGGGGTCCGAAGAACACCGGGGAGCTGTTTTTT.

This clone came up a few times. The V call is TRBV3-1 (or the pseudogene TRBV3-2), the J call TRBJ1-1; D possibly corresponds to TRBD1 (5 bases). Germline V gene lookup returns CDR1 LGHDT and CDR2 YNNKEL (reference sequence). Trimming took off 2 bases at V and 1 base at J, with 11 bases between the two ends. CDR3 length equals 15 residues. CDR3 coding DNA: TGTGCCAGCAGCCAATGGGGGAGGGCGAACACTGAAGCTTTCTTT. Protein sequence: CASSQWGRANTEAFF.

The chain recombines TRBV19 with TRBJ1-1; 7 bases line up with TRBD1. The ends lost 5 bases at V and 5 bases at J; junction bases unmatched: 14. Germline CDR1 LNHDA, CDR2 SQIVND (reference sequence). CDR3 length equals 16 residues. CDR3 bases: TGTGCCAGTAGTGCCGGGACAGTCACTCCCGTAACTGAAGCTTTCTTT. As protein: CASSAGTVTPVTEAFF.

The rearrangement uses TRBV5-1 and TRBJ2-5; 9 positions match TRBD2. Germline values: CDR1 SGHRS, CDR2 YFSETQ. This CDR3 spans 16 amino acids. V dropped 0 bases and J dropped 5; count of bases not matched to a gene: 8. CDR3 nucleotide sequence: TGCGCCAGCAGCTTGGCTGGGACTAGCTTACCGGAGACCCAGTACTTC. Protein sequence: CASSLAGTSLPETQYF.

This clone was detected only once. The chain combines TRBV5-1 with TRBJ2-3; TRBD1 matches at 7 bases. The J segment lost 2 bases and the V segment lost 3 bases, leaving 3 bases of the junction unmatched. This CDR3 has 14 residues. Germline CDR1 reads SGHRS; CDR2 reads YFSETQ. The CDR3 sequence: CASSWDRNTDTQYF. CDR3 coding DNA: TGCGCCAGCAGCTGGGACAGAAACACAGATACGCAGTATTTT.

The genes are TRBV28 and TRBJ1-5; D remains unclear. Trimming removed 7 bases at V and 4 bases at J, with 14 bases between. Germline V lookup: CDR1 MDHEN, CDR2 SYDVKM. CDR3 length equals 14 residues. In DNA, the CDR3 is TGTGCCAGCAATCAGATGGCTGTTAATCAGCCCCAGCATTTT. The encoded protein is CASNQMAVNQPQHF.

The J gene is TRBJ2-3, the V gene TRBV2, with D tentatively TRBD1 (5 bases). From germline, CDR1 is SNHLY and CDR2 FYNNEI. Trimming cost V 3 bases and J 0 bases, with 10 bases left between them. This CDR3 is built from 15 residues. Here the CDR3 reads CASSEGRASTDTQYF. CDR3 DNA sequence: TGTGCCAGCAGTGAGGGCAGGGCTAGCACAGATACGCAGTATTTT.

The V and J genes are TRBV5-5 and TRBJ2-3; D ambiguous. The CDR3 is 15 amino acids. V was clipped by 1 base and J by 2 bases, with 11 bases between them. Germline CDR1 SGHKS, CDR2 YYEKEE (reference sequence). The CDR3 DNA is TGTGCCAGCAGCTTGCGAGACTCCAACACAGATACGCAGTATTTT. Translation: CASSLRDSNTDTQYF.

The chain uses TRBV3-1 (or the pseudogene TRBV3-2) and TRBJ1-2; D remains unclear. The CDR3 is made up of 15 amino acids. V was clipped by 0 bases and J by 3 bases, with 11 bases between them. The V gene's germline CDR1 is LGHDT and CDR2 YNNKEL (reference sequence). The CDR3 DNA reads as TGTGCCAGCAGCCAAGACGCCAGGCAGCACTATGGCTACACCTTC. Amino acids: CASSQDARQHYGYTF.